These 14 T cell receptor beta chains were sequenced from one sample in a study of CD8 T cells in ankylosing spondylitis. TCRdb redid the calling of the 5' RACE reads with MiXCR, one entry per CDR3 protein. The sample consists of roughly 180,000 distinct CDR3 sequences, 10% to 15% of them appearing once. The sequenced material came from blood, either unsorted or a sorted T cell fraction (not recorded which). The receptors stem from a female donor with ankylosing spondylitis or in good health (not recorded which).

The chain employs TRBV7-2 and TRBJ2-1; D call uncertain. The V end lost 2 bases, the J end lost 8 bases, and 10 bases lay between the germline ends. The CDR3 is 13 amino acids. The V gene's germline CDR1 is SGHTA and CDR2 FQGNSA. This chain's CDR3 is CASSLSSSDEQFF. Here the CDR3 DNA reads TGTGCCAGCAGCTTATCTTCTTCCGATGAGCAGTTCTTC. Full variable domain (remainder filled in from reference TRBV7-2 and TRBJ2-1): GAGVSQSPSNKVTEKGKDVELRCDPISGHTALYWYRQSLGQGLEFLIYFQGNSAPDKSGLPSDRFSAERTGGSVSTLTIQRTQQEDSAVYLCASSLSSSDEQFFGPGTRLTVL.

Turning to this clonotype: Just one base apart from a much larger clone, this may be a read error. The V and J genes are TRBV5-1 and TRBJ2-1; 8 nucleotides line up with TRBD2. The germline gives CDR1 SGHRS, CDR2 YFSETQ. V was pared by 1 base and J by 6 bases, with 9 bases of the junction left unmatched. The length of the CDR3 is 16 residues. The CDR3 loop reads CASSLLAGGPPNEQFF. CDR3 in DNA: TGCGCCAGCAGCTTGCTGGCGGGAGGCCCTCCCAATGAGCAGTTCTTC.

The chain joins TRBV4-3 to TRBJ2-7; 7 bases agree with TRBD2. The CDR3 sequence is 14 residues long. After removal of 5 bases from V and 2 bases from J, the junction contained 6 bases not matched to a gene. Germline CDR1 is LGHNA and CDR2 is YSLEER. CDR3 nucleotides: TGCGCCAGCAGCTACGCTAGCGGTACCTACGAGCAGTACTTC. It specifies CASSYASGTYEQYF.

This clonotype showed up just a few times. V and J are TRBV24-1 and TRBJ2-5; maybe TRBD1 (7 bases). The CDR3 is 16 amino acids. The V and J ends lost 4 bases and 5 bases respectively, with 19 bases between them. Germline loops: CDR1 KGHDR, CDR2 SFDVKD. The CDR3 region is CATSDRGEKNRETQYF. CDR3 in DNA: TGTGCCACCAGTGACAGGGGGGAAAAAAATCGGGAGACCCAGTACTTC.

CDR3 in amino acids: CASSLGAPVEQFF. In DNA, the CDR3 is TGTGCCAGCAGCCTCGGCGCGCCGGTTGAGCAGTTCTTC. The rearrangement joins TRBV6-2 or TRBV6-3 to TRBJ2-1, with no clear D. CDR1 MNHEY and CDR2 SVGEGT come from the germline V gene. Trimming pared 6 bases from V and 9 bases from J, leaving 15 bases between. The CDR3 has 13 residues.

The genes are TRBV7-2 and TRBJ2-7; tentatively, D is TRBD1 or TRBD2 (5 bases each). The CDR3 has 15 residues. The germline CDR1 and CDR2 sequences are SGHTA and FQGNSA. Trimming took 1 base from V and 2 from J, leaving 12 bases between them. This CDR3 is CASSLEGLAAYEQYF. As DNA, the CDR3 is TGTGCCAGCAGCTTAGAGGGGCTAGCTGCCTACGAGCAGTACTTC.

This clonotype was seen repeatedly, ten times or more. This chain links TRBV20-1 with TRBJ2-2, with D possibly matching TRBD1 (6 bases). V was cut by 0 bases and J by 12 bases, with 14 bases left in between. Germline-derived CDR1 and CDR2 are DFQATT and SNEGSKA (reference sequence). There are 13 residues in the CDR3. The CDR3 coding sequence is TGCAGTGCTAGAGATGAAGGGGGAAGGAAGCTGTTTTTT. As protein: CSARDEGGRKLFF.

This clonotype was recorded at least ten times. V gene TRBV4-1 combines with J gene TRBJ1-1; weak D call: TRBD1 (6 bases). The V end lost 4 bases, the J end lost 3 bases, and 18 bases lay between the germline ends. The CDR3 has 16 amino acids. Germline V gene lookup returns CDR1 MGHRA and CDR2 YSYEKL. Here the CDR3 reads CASSLPRGQVYTEAFF. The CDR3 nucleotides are TGCGCCAGCAGCCTACCGCGGGGGCAGGTGTACACTGAAGCTTTCTTT.

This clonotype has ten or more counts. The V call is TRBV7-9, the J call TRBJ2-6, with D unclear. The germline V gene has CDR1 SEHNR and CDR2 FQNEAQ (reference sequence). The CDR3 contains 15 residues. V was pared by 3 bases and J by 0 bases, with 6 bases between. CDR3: CASSFSISGANVLTF. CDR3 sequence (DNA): TGTGCCAGCAGCTTTTCTATCTCTGGGGCCAACGTCCTGACTTTC.

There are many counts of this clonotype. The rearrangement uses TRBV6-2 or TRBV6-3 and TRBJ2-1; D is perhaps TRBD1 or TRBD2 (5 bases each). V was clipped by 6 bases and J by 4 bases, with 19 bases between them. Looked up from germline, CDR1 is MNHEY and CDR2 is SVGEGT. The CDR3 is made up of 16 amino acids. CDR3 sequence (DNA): TGTGCCAGCAGCCTGATGGTTGGGACGCTATACAATGAGCAGTTCTTC. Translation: CASSLMVGTLYNEQFF.

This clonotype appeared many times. The CDR3 region has the DNA TGTGCCAGCAGTTTAGACACAAACTCTGGAAACACCATATATTTT. Translation gives CASSLDTNSGNTIYF. This rearrangement joins TRBV12-3 or TRBV12-4 to TRBJ1-3; D gene unclear. This CDR3 has 15 residues. Trimming left V 1 base short and J 0 bases short, with 7 bases between.

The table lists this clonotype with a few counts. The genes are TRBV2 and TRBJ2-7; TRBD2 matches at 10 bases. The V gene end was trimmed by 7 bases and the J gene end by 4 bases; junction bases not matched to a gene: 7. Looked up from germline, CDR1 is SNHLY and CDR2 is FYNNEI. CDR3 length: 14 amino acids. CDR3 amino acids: CASKVEREGYEQYF. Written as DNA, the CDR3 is TGTGCCAGCAAGGTCGAGCGGGAGGGGTACGAGCAGTACTTC.

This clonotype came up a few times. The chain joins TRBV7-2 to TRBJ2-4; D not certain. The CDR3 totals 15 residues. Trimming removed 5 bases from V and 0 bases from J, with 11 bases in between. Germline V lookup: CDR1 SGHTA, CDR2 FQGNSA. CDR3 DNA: TGTGCCAGCAGCCAAATGCCTCTAGCCAAAAACATTCAGTACTTC. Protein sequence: CASSQMPLAKNIQYF.

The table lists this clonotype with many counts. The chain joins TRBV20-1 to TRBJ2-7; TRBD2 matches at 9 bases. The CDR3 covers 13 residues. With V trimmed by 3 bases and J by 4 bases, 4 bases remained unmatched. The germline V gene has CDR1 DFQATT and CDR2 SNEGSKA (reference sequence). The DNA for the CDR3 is TGCAGTGCTAGTAGCGGGAGAGGGTACGAGCAGTACTTC. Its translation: CSASSGRGYEQYF.